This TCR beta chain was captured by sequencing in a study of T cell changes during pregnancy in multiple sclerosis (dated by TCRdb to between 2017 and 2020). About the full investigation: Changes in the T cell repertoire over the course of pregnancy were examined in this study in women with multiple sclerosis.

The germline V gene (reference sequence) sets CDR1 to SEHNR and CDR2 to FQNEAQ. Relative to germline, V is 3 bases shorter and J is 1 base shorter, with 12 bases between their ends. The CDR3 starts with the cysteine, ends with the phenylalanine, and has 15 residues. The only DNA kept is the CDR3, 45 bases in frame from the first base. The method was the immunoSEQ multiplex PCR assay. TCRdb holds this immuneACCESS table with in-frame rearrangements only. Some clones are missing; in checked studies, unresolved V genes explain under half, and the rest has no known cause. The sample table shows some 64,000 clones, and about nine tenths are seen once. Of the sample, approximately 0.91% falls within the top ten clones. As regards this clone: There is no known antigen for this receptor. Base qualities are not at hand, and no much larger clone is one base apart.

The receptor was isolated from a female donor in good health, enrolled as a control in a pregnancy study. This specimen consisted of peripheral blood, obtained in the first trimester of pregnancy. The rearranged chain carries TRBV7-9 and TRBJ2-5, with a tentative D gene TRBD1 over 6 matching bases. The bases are TGTGCCAGCAGCTTTACCACAGGGATCCAAGAGACCCAGTACTTC. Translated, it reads CASSFTTGIQETQYF.